These 9 T cell receptor beta chains came from one sample sequenced in a study of beta chain features in type 1 diabetes. Expressed TCRB transcripts got sequenced, as all isolated RNA was reverse transcribed. Here immunoSEQ multiplex PCR was the method, and the copy in TCRdb shows in-frame clones only, minus some. The data contain almost 250,000 clones, 14% of them singletons. Sequenced input: naive CD4+ T cells from blood. Receptors were obtained from a woman aged 40 to 50 in good health.

This sequence joins TRBV6-5 and TRBJ1-5; D unclear. The CDR3 has 13 amino acids. Germline V gene data show CDR1 as MNHEY and CDR2 as SVGAGI. Trimming took 4 bases from V and 6 from J, leaving 10 bases between them. CDR3 bases: TGTGCCAGCAGTTCATCTATCCTTCAGCCCCAGCATTTT. It yields the protein CASSSSILQPQHF.

This clone was picked up a small number of times. The V gene is TRBV5-1, the J gene TRBJ2-7; weak D call: TRBD1 (6 bases). The CDR3 length is 12 residues. Germline V gives CDR1 SGHRS, CDR2 YFSETQ. Trimming pared 6 bases from V and 9 bases from J, leaving 16 bases between. CDR3 sequence (DNA): TGCGCCAGCACATCGGGGCAGGGGAGGCAGTACTTC. It yields the protein CASTSGQGRQYF.

This clone was seen only a few times. The gene calls are TRBV10-3 and TRBJ2-2; D may be TRBD2 (6 bases). The CDR3 totals 14 residues. V lost 7 bases, J lost 3 bases, and 12 bases lay in between. Germline values: CDR1 ENHRY, CDR2 SYGVKD. The chain's CDR3 is CAIKEGIDTGELFF. The CDR3 DNA is TGTGCCATCAAGGAGGGTATAGACACCGGGGAGCTGTTTTTT.

This clone was seen a handful of times. The V and J genes are TRBV13 and TRBJ2-3; 10 bases align to TRBD2. V was clipped by 5 bases and J by 2 bases; unmatched bases: 13. The CDR3 has 18 amino acids. The germline V gene encodes CDR1 PRHDT and CDR2 FYEKMQ (reference sequence). CDR3 sequence (DNA): TGTGCCAGCAGCCTCCAGGCCCTACTAGCGGGGCTCACAGATACGCAGTATTTT. It specifies CASSLQALLAGLTDTQYF.

This clone was counted between two and nine times. The chain is built from TRBV13 and TRBJ2-5, with 9 bases matching TRBD1. The J call is doubtful: the DNA matches TRBJ2-7 better. The length of the CDR3 is 15 residues. Germline V gives CDR1 PRHDT, CDR2 FYEKMQ (reference sequence). CDR3 sequence reads: CASSLGGTGLYEQYF. The CDR3 nucleotides are TGTGCCAGCAGCTTAGGAGGGACAGGGCTCTACGAGCAGTACTTC.

The chain couples TRBV6-6 to TRBJ2-1, with 7 bases matching TRBD1. CDR1 and CDR2 (germline): MNHNY, SVGAGI (reference sequence). The CDR3 length is 15 residues. V shed 2 bases, J shed 8 bases, and the junction held 9 bases outside the gene matches. The CDR3, as DNA: TGTGCCAGCAGTTACCCGGACAGGAAACTCCATGAGCAGTTCTTC. Amino acid sequence: CASSYPDRKLHEQFF.

This clone has a handful of counts. The CDR3 DNA reads TGTGCCAGCAGGGGTGGGCCCAATCAGCCCCAGCATTTT. Amino acids: CASRGGPNQPQHF. This chain connects TRBV5-4 to TRBJ1-5, with D hard to call. The CDR3 covers 13 residues. Trimming removed 5 bases from V and 3 bases from J, with 9 bases in between. The V gene's germline CDR1 is SGHNT and CDR2 YYREEE (reference sequence).

The rearrangement joins TRBV21-1 to TRBJ1-5; the table's D call TRBD1 went unverified against the DNA. TRBV21-1 is a documented pseudogene. The CDR3 contains 18 residues. The CDR3 sequence: CASSKRGQGLYSNQPQHF. In DNA, the CDR3 is TGTGCCAGCAGCAAAAGGGGACAGGGCCTCTATAGCAATCAGCCCCAGCATTTT.

This clone came up a few times. V gene TRBV5-1 combines with J gene TRBJ2-7; 8 bases are shared with TRBD1. CDR3 length: 14 amino acids. Per germline, CDR1 SGHRS and CDR2 YFSETQ. V was pared by 4 bases and J by 4 bases, with 7 bases of the junction left unmatched. The CDR3 region has the DNA TGCGCCAGCAGCCGCCGGGACAGGATGTACGAGCAGTACTTC. The encoded protein is CASSRRDRMYEQYF. The variable domain in full, with the rest retrieved from reference TRBV5-1 and TRBJ2-7, is KAGVTQTPRYLIKTRGQQVTLSCSPISGHRSVSWYQQTPGQGLQFLFEYFSETQRNKGNFPGRFSGRQFSNSRSEMNVSTLELGDSALYLCASSRRDRMYEQYFGPGTRLTVT.